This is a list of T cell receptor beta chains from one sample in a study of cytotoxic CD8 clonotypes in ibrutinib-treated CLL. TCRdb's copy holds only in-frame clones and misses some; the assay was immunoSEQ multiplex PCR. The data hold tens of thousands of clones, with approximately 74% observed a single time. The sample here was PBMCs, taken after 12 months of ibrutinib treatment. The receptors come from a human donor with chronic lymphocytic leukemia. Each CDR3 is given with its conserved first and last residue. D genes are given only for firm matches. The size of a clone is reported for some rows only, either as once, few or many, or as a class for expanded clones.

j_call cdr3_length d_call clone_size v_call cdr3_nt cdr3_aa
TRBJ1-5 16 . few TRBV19 TGTGCCAGTAGTATAGAGGAGGGGGTAGGCAATCAGCCCCAGCATTTT CASSIEEGVGNQPQHF
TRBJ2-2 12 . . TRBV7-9 TGTGCCAGCAACCCACTCCCCGGGGAGCTGTTTTTT CASNPLPGELFF
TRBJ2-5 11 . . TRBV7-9 TGTGCCAGCGGGTCTCAAGAGACCCAGTACTTC CASGSQETQYF
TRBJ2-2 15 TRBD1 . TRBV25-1 TGTGCCAGCAGTGGGTTGACAGGGACAACCGGGGAGCTGTTTTTT CASSGLTGTTGELFF
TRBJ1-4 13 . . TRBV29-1 TGCAGCGTTGAAGGTCGGCCTGGTGAAAAACTGTTTTTT CSVEGRPGEKLFF
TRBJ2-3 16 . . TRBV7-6 TGTGCCAGCAGCTTAGTCTTAGCGGCTAGCACAGATACGCAGTATTTT CASSLVLAASTDTQYF
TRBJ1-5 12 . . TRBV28 TGTGCCAGCAGGCCTGGGGGTCAGCCCCAGCATTTT CASRPGGQPQHF
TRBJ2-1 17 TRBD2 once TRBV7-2 TGTGCCAGCAGCTTTATACAGAGCGGGAGCGGGAACAATGAGCAGTTCTTC CASSFIQSGSGNNEQFF
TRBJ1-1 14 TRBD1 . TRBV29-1 TGCATAACCGACATTACAGGGGTTGGCACTGAAGCTTTCTTT CITDITGVGTEAFF
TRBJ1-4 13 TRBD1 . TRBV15 TGTGCCACCCGACAGGGCGACGGTGAAAAACTGTTTTTT CATRQGDGEKLFF
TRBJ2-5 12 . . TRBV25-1 TGTGCCAGCAACAGACCGGGAGAGACCCAGTACTTC CASNRPGETQYF
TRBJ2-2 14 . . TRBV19 TGTGCCAGTAGTAAACCTTCAGGGTTCGGGGAGCTGTTTTTT CASSKPSGFGELFF
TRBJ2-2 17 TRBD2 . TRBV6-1 TGTGCCAGCAGTGAAGCGGCGGGAGGGTTTAACACCGGGGAGCTGTTTTTT CASSEAAGGFNTGELFF
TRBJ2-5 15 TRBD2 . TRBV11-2 TGTGCCAGCAGCCCTCTCTTAGCGGGAAAAGAGACCCAGTACTTC CASSPLLAGKETQYF
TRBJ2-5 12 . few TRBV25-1 TGTGCCAGCAGTGAATTAGGAGAGACCCAGTACTTC CASSELGETQYF
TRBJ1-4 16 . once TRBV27 TGTGCCAGCAGTTCGAATTACAGCCCTTGGGGGGAAAAACTGTTTTTT CASSSNYSPWGEKLFF
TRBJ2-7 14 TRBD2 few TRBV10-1 TGCGCCAGCAGTGAGTCGAGCGGGAGGGACGAGCAGTACTTC CASSESSGRDEQYF
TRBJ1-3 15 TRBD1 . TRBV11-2 TGTGCCAGCAGCTCCGACAGGGGGTTACAGAACACCATATATTTT CASSSDRGLQNTIYF
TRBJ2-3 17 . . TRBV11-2 TGTGCCAGCAGCCGTTGGGACGGCGACAGACGCACAGATACGCAGTATTTT CASSRWDGDRRTDTQYF
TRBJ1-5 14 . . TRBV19 TGTGCCAGTAAGGTTCCGGGGGGCAATCAGCCCCAGCATTTT CASKVPGGNQPQHF
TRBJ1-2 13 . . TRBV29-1 TGCAGCGTTGGGGGCGGGGAGGGCTATGGCTACACCTTC CSVGGGEGYGYTF
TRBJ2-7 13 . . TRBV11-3 TGTGCCAGCAGCCCCGGACAGCCTGCCGAGCAGTACTTC CASSPGQPAEQYF
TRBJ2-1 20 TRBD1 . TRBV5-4 TGTGCCAGCAGCCTGACAGGGATGTTCGGAGCGGCGACGACCTACAATGAGCAGTTCTTC CASSLTGMFGAATTYNEQFF
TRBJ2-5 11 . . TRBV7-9 TGTGCCAGCAGCTCCGGGGAGACCCAGTACTTC CASSSGETQYF
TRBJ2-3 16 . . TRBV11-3 TGTGCCAGCAGCTTGGACGCCGGGACTAGCACAGATACGCAGTATTTT CASSLDAGTSTDTQYF
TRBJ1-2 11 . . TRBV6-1 TGTGCCAGCACCCACCACTATGGCTACACCTTC CASTHHYGYTF
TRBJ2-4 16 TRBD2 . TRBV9 TGTGCCAGCAGCGAGGACAGCGGGAGGCCCCTAGACATTCAGTACTTC CASSEDSGRPLDIQYF
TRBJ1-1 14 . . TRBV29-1 TGCAGCGTTGCCAGGGGATCTTTGAACACTGAAGCTTTCTTT CSVARGSLNTEAFF
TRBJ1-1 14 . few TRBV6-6 TGTGCCAGCAGTCACGCTTACCGGAACACTGAAGCTTTCTTT CASSHAYRNTEAFF
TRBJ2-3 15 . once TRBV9 TGTGCCAGCAGCGTAGAGGCGGGATTGACTGATACGCAGTATTTT CASSVEAGLTDTQYF
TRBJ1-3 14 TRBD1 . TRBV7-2 TGTGCCAGCAGCCGGGACAGCTCTGGAAACACCATATATTTT CASSRDSSGNTIYF
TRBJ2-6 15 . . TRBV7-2 TGTGCCAGCAGCCCCTTAACCTCTGGGGCCAACGTCCTGACTTTC CASSPLTSGANVLTF
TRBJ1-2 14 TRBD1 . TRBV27 TGTGCCAGCAGCCCTGGACAGGGCGGATATGGCTACACCTTC CASSPGQGGYGYTF
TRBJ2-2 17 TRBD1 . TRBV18 TGTGCCAGCTCACCACGGGACAGGGGTACCAACACCGGGGAGCTGTTTTTT CASSPRDRGTNTGELFF
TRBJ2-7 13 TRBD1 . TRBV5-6 TGTGCCAGCAGCATCCCGGGGACAGACGAGCAGTACTTC CASSIPGTDEQYF
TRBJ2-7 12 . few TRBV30 TGTGCCTGGAGAAAGATAACCTACGAGCAGTACTTC CAWRKITYEQYF
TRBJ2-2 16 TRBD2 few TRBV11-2 TGTGCCAGCAGCTCCTGGACTAGCGTGAACACCGGGGAGCTGTTTTTT CASSSWTSVNTGELFF
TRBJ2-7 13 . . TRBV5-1 TGCGCCAGCAGCTTAAGACTAGGCTACGAGCAGTACTTC CASSLRLGYEQYF
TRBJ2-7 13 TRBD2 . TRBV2 TGTGCCAGTACTGGGAGGGAAGGAGGAGAGCAGTACTTC CASTGREGGEQYF
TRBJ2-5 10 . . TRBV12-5 TGTGCTAGTGGTTTGGGGACCCAGTACTTC CASGLGTQYF
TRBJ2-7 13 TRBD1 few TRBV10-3 TGTGCCACCGAGAGGCAGGGGGCGAACGAGCAGTACTTC CATERQGANEQYF
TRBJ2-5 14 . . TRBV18 TGTGCCAGCTCACCACCTCAGGGGTCCGCGACCCAGTACTTC CASSPPQGSATQYF
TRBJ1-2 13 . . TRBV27 TGTGCCAGCAGTTTATCGGGGGACTATGGCTACACCTTC CASSLSGDYGYTF
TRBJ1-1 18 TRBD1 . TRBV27 TGTGCCAGCAGCCCTAGCGCCGGGACAGGGGAAGTGTGGACTGAAGCTTTCTTT CASSPSAGTGEVWTEAFF
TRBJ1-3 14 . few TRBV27 TGTGCCAGCAGGGCCGGGAACGCTGGAAACACCATATATTTT CASRAGNAGNTIYF
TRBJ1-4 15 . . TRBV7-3 TGTGCCAGCAGCCGGGCGGGACACAGAGGTGAAAAACTGTTTTTT CASSRAGHRGEKLFF
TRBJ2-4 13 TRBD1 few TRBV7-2 TGTGCCAGCAGCTACAGGGGGCAAAACATTCAGTACTTC CASSYRGQNIQYF
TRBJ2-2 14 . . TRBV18 TGTGCCAGCTCACCAGGGTTCAACACCGGGGAGCTGTTTTTT CASSPGFNTGELFF
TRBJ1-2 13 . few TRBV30 TGTGCCTGGAGTGTAAAGGGAAGCTATGGCTACACCTTC CAWSVKGSYGYTF
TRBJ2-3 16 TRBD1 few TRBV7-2 TGTGCCAGCAGCGAAAGACAGGGGGGTAGCACAGATACGCAGTATTTT CASSERQGGSTDTQYF
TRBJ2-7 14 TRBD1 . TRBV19 TGTGCCAGTAGTAGTAGGACAGGGGCCTACGAGCAGTACTTC CASSSRTGAYEQYF
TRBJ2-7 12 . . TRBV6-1 TGTGCCAGCAGTGAAGTCGGCTACGAGCAGTACTTC CASSEVGYEQYF
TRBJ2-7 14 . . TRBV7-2 TGTGCCAGCAGCCGTATTGGAGGGTCCTACGAGCAGTACTTC CASSRIGGSYEQYF
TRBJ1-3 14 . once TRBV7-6 TGTGCCAGCAGCCCCTGGCAGTCTGGAAACACCATATATTTT CASSPWQSGNTIYF
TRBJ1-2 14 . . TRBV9 TGTGCCAGCACCGCTACTACAGGGTCCGGTGGCTACACCTTC CASTATTGSGGYTF
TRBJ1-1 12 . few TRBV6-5 TGTGCCAGCAGTTACCCAGGAGAGAGGGCTTTCTTT CASSYPGERAFF
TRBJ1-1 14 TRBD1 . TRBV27 TGTGCCAGCAGGCGAAGACAGGGGTGGACTGAAGCTTTCTTT CASRRRQGWTEAFF
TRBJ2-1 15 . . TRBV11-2 TGTGCCAGCAGCTTAGCGTCTAGTTCCTACAATGAGCAGTTCTTC CASSLASSSYNEQFF
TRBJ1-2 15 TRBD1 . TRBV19 TGTGCCAGTAGTCCTGGGACAGGGGGCCACTATGGCTACACCTTC CASSPGTGGHYGYTF